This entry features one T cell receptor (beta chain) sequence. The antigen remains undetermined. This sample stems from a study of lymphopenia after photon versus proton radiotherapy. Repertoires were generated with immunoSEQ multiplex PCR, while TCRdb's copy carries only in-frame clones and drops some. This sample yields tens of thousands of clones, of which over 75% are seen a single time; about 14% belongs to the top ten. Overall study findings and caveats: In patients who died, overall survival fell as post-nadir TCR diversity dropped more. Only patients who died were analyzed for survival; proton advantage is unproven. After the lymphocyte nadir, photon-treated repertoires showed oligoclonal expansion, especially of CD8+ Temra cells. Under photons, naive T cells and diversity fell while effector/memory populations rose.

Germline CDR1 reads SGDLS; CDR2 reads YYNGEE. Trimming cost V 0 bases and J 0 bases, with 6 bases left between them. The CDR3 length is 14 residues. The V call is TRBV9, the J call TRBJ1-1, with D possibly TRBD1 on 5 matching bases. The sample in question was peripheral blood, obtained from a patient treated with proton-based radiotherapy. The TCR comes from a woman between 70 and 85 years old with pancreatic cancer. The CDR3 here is CASSVAGLNTEAFF. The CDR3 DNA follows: TGTGCCAGCAGCGTAGCAGGGCTGAACACTGAAGCTTTCTTT. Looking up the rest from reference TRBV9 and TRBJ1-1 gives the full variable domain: DSGVTQTPKHLITATGQRVTLRCSPRSGDLSVYWYQQSLDQGLQFLIQYYNGEERAKGNILERFSAQQFPDLHSELNLSSLELGDSALYFCASSVAGLNTEAFFGQGTRLTVV.